A selection of T cell receptor beta chains follows, all from one sample in a study of shared clonotypes between healthy human individuals. The data were produced by immunoSEQ multiplex PCR, yet TCRdb's version contains in-frame clones alone and is incomplete. The data contain 600,000 to 750,000 clones, 60% to 80% of them singletons. Sequenced input: memory CD4+ T cells sorted from blood. These receptors all come from a woman in her thirties in good health. Both conserved end residues are part of each CDR3. D genes are given only for firm matches. A row's size may be missing; if present it is once, few, many or a size class.

size: NA
V: TRBV5-1
J: TRBJ1-4
D: TRBD1
CDR3: CASSLAAGGGNEKLFF
DNA: TGCGCCAGCAGCTTGGCGGCAGGGGGCGGGAATGAAAAACTGTTTTTT

size: once
V: TRBV27
J: TRBJ2-1
D: NA
CDR3: CASSHTRLEQFF
DNA: TGTGCCAGCAGTCACACTAGACTTGAGCAGTTCTTC

size: NA
V: TRBV27
J: TRBJ1-5
D: NA
CDR3: CASSLYYNSNQPQHF
DNA: TGTGCCAGCAGTTTATATTATAATAGCAATCAGCCCCAGCATTTT

size: NA
V: TRBV27
J: TRBJ2-1
D: NA
CDR3: CASSFSRAGLLYNEQFF
DNA: TGTGCCAGCAGTTTTTCCCGAGCGGGCCTTCTCTACAATGAGCAGTTCTTC

size: NA
V: TRBV6-5
J: TRBJ1-2
D: NA
CDR3: CASSYSRGNYGYTF
DNA: TGTGCCAGCAGTTACTCACGAGGGAACTATGGCTACACCTTC

size: once
V: TRBV4-1
J: TRBJ2-7
D: NA
CDR3: CASSPRTGLEQYF
DNA: TGCGCCAGCAGCCCGCGAACAGGGCTCGAGCAGTACTTC

size: once
V: TRBV5-1
J: TRBJ2-3
D: NA
CDR3: CASSPSSFDTQYF
DNA: TGCGCCAGCAGCCCTTCTTCCTTCGATACGCAGTATTTT

size: few
V: TRBV2
J: TRBJ1-2
D: TRBD1
CDR3: CASSPGQARVGYTF
DNA: TGTGCCAGCAGCCCCGGACAGGCTCGTGTTGGCTACACCTTC

size: few
V: TRBV10-1
J: TRBJ2-2
D: NA
CDR3: CASQFVAGTGELFF
DNA: TGCGCCAGTCAGTTTGTAGCCGGGACCGGGGAGCTGTTTTTT

size: NA
V: TRBV6-6
J: TRBJ1-5
D: NA
CDR3: CASSYHREPQHF
DNA: TGTGCCAGCAGTTACCACCGTGAGCCCCAGCATTTT

size: NA
V: TRBV7-6
J: TRBJ2-1
D: NA
CDR3: CASSLQSYNEQFF
DNA: TGTGCCAGCAGCTTACAGTCCTACAATGAGCAGTTCTTC

size: NA
V: TRBV11-2
J: TRBJ2-3
D: NA
CDR3: CASSFTGGDTQYF
DNA: TGTGCCAGCAGCTTTACAGGTGGAGATACGCAGTATTTT

size: NA
V: TRBV28
J: TRBJ1-5
D: NA
CDR3: CASSLVGGIYEQPQHF
DNA: TGTGCCAGCAGTTTAGTCGGGGGGATTTACGAACAGCCCCAGCATTTT

size: NA
V: TRBV6-1
J: TRBJ1-2
D: NA
CDR3: CASSEMKGVNYGYTF
DNA: TGTGCCAGCAGTGAAATGAAGGGGGTTAACTATGGCTACACCTTC

size: NA
V: TRBV6-6
J: TRBJ1-5
D: NA
CDR3: CASSPEYSNQPQHF
DNA: TGTGCCAGCAGCCCCGAGTATAGCAATCAGCCCCAGCATTTT

size: NA
V: TRBV7-9
J: TRBJ2-7
D: TRBD2
CDR3: CASSNTGTIHEQYF
DNA: TGTGCCAGCAGCAACACCGGGACTATTCACGAGCAGTACTTC

size: NA
V: TRBV4-1
J: TRBJ1-1
D: TRBD1
CDR3: CASSAARAGGINTEAFF
DNA: TGCGCCAGCAGCGCCGCAAGGGCAGGGGGCATTAACACTGAAGCTTTCTTT

size: NA
V: TRBV1
J: TRBJ2-1
D: NA
CDR3: CTSSQGIHTARNEQFF
DNA: TGCACCAGCAGCCAAGGAATCCACACGGCCCGCAATGAGCAGTTCTTC

size: NA
V: TRBV27
J: TRBJ2-1
D: NA
CDR3: CASTRTNSYNEQFF
DNA: TGTGCCAGCACAAGGACAAACTCCTACAATGAGCAGTTCTTC

size: few
V: TRBV13
J: TRBJ1-1
D: NA
CDR3: CASRVRDATEAFF
DNA: TGTGCCAGCAGAGTGCGGGACGCAACTGAAGCTTTCTTT

size: NA
V: TRBV7-9
J: TRBJ1-5
D: TRBD1
CDR3: CASSRTGNGNQPQHF
DNA: TGTGCCAGCAGCCGGACAGGGAATGGCAATCAGCCCCAGCATTTT

size: NA
V: TRBV7-2
J: TRBJ1-2
D: TRBD1
CDR3: CASSLQGAGNYGYTF
DNA: TGTGCCAGCAGCTTACAGGGGGCAGGAAACTATGGCTACACCTTC

size: NA
V: TRBV25-1
J: TRBJ2-3
D: TRBD1
CDR3: CANTLPTGTGGTDTQYF
DNA: TGTGCCAACACCCTCCCTACTGGGACAGGCGGCACAGATACGCAGTATTTT

size: once
V: TRBV7-9
J: TRBJ2-3
D: NA
CDR3: CARSGGDTDTQYF
DNA: TGTGCTAGGAGCGGAGGGGACACAGATACGCAGTATTTT